This T cell receptor (beta chain) was sequenced during a study of cytomegalovirus exposure and HLA in healthy donors. General study points: Serostatus for CMV was the only available immune exposure information.

Both 60 Vbeta primers and 13 Jbeta primers went into the PCR. Assay used: immunoSEQ multiplex PCR; TCRdb lists only in-frame clones, some missing. The sample includes 100,000 to 150,000 clones, around three quarters seen only once; the top ten take 0.95% to 1.5%. V shed 2 bases, J shed 6 bases, and the junction held 4 bases outside the gene matches. This CDR3 comprises 15 residues. The germline CDR1 and CDR2 sequences are MGHRA and YSYEKL. A single count supports this clone. Its antigen is undetermined. Additional DNA sequences in this sample encode the identical CDR3. This rearrangement joins TRBV4-1 to TRBJ1-5, with TRBD1 identical over 10 bases. The source material was PBMCs. This TCR was sampled from a female donor in good health and CMV-seronegative. The CDR3 DNA follows: TGCGCCAGCAGCCAATCCGGGACAGGGGTTCAGCCCCAGCATTTT. Amino acids: CASSQSGTGVQPQHF.